This T cell receptor (beta chain) was recorded in a study of glioma-infiltrating T cells. Notes on the study in general: Tissue-blood divergence was below expectation in non-neoplastic patients, above in gliomas.

The iRepertoire nested amplicon-rescue multiplex PCR amplified TCR alpha and beta CDR3s from RNA. For one-step reverse transcription and amplification, about 90-400 ng of tissue mRNA or PBMC total RNA was used. MiXCR, run by TCRdb on the multiplex PCR reads, gives a single entry per CDR3 protein. The repertoire includes approximately 120,000 distinct CDR3 sequences, less than 30% of them detected once, and about 15% sits in the top ten. The sample holds many counts of this clonotype. Its cognate antigen is unknown. The origin of this receptor is a human donor with low-grade glioma or glioblastoma, undergoing nonglioma brain surgery, or in good health (not recorded which). Sequenced material: glioma tissue, nonneoplastic brain tissue, or PBMCs (not recorded which).

The CDR3 loop is CASSQIYGYTF. CDR3 in DNA: TGTGCCAGCAGTCAGATCTATGGCTACACCTTC. The V and J genes are TRBV28 and TRBJ1-2; D is undetermined. V gave up 5 bases and J gave up 4 bases, with 5 bases separating them. CDR3 size: 11 residues. Germline CDR1 and CDR2: MDHEN and SYDVKM.